The source of this T cell receptor beta chain is a study of cytomegalovirus exposure and HLA in healthy donors. The germline V gene encodes CDR1 GTSNPN and CDR2 SVGIG (reference sequence). The CDR3 contains 15 residues. Losses at the gene ends were 4 bases for V and 5 bases for J; bases not matched to a gene: 8. Generated by immunoSEQ multiplex PCR, the TCRdb table keeps only in-frame clones and is missing some. The sample contains tens of thousands of clones, roughly 96% of which appear only once. This clonotype was obtained from a man between 18 and 35 years old in good health and CMV-seronegative. V usage is TRBV30 and J usage is TRBJ2-2, with 9 positions matching TRBD2. The sample was PBMCs. The CDR3 bases are TGTGCCTGGATCTATAGCGGGAGTTCTACCGGGGAGCTGTTTTTT. It encodes CAWIYSGSSTGELFF.